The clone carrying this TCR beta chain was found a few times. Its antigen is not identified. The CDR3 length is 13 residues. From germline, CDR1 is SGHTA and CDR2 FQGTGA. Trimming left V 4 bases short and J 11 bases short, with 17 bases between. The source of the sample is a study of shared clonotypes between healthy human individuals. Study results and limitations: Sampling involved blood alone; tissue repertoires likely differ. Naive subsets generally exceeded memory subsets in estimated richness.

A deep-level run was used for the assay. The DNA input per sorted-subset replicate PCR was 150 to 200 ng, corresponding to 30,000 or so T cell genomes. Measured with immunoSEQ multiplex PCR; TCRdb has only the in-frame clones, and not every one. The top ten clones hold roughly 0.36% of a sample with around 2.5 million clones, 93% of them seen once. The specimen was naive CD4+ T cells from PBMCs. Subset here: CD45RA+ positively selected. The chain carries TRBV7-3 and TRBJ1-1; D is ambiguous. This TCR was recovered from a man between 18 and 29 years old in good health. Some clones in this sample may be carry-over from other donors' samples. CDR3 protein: CASSSPTQEDAFF. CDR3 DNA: TGTGCCAGCAGCTCACCTACTCAGGAGGACGCTTTCTTT.